The clone carrying this T cell receptor (beta chain) was recorded many times. No antigen is known for it. Germline V gives CDR1 SQVTM, CDR2 ANQGSEA. This CDR3 contains 15 residues. Trimming took off 6 bases at V and 4 bases at J, with 19 bases between the two ends. The data stem from a study of T cells in Graves' hyperthyroidism and ophthalmopathy. Study outcomes and limitations: With a median lead of roughly 6.8 months before onset, the model predicted ophthalmopathy.

Calling Graves' hyperthyroidism stable meant ophthalmopathy did not progress within 18 months. Amplification of TCR beta CDR3 regions was performed using RNA transcripts as template. A first-round RT-PCR of the TCR CDR3 used the HTBI primer set. TCRdb independently ran MiXCR on the multiplex PCR reads; one entry per CDR3 protein. Among about 740,000 distinct CDR3 sequences listed, about 15% were seen once. Sequenced: blood. V is TRBV29-1 and J is TRBJ2-1; tentative D call: TRBD2 (6 bases). This TCR was sampled from a woman younger than 30 with Graves' hyperthyroidism. CDR3 sequence (DNA): TGCAGCGTCACAGAGGGACTTAGTTTTTACAATGAGCAGTTCTTC. Translated, it gives CSVTEGLSFYNEQFF.